The 9 T cell receptor beta chains in this list originate from one sample, sequenced in a study of Graves' ophthalmopathy and Graves' hyperthyroidism. Researchers took RNA transcripts and amplified TCR beta CDR3 regions from them. Scientists carried out first-round RT-PCR using HTBI primers and then a second-round multiplex PCR. TCRdb ran MiXCR on the multiplex PCR reads and lists one entry per CDR3 protein. The profile shows about 480,000 distinct CDR3 sequences, over 13% of them singletons. The sample was blood. The receptors come from a woman aged 30 to 39 with Graves' ophthalmopathy.

At least ten counts were recorded for this clonotype. The DNA for the CDR3 is TGTGCCAGCAGTGAAAGGACAGGAGATAACTATGGCTACACCTTC. Translating it yields CASSERTGDNYGYTF. J is TRBJ1-2 and V is TRBV6-1, with 7 bases fitting TRBD1. From germline, CDR1 is MNHNS and CDR2 SASEGT. V lost 2 bases and J lost 1; bases outside the gene matches: 4. CDR3 length: 15 amino acids.

In its sample, this clonotype was seen many times. The chain links TRBV5-1 to TRBJ2-7, with 7 positions matching TRBD2. Germline loops: CDR1 SGHRS, CDR2 YFSETQ. CDR3 length: 14 residues. V shed 1 base, J shed 3 bases, and the junction held 4 bases outside the gene matches. CDR3 loop: CASSLQRGFYEQYF. The CDR3 DNA reads as TGCGCCAGCAGCTTGCAGCGGGGCTTCTACGAGCAGTACTTC. The full variable domain, in which reference TRBV5-1 and TRBJ2-7 provide the parts outside the CDR3, is KAGVTQTPRYLIKTRGQQVTLSCSPISGHRSVSWYQQTPGQGLQFLFEYFSETQRNKGNFPGRFSGRQFSNSRSEMNVSTLELGDSALYLCASSLQRGFYEQYFGPGTRLTVT.

This clonotype was picked up many times. V gene TRBV11-2 combines with J gene TRBJ1-1, with D maybe TRBD1 (5 bases). V shed 5 bases and J shed 8 bases, with 18 bases lying between them. Germline-derived CDR1 and CDR2 are SGHAT and FQNNGV. This CDR3 has 14 amino acids. The CDR3 protein is CASSQGRSGSEAFF. The CDR3, as DNA: TGTGCCAGCAGCCAGGGACGGTCGGGATCAGAAGCTTTCTTT.

This clonotype was recorded at least ten times. The rearrangement links TRBV24-1 to TRBJ1-2; D uncertain. Germline V lookup: CDR1 KGHDR, CDR2 SFDVKD. V was cut by 0 bases and J by 8 bases, with 9 bases left in between. This CDR3 contains 13 residues. This chain's CDR3 is CATSDLQGSGYTF. The CDR3 bases are TGTGCCACCAGTGATTTGCAAGGGAGCGGCTACACCTTC.

Many counts were recorded for this clonotype. This chain's CDR3 is CASSRTQTSNQPQHF. The CDR3 DNA follows: TGTGCCAGCAGTCGGACTCAGACAAGCAATCAGCCCCAGCATTTT. The chain has TRBV6-1 and TRBJ1-5; no reliable D call. V dropped 5 bases and J dropped 1 base, with 12 bases sitting between them. The germline V gene has CDR1 MNHNS and CDR2 SASEGT. CDR3 size: 15 residues.

The chain recombines TRBV15 with TRBJ1-5; D is uncertain. V lost 0 bases and J lost 1, with 7 bases in between. Germline V gene data show CDR1 as LNHNV and CDR2 as YYDKDF (reference sequence). CDR3 size: 15 residues. DNA of the CDR3: TGTGCCACCAGCAGAGATTTGACAAGCAATCAGCCCCAGCATTTT. Its translation: CATSRDLTSNQPQHF.

This clonotype was recorded at least ten times. V and J are TRBV7-8 and TRBJ1-3; D remains unclear. CDR1 SGHVS and CDR2 FQNEAQ come from the germline V gene. The CDR3 is 18 residues long. The V end lost 1 base, the J end lost 0 bases, and 16 bases lay between the germline ends. CDR3 loop: CASSLGPSRRNSGNTIYF. The CDR3 DNA sequence: TGTGCCAGCAGCTTAGGACCTAGTAGACGGAACTCTGGAAACACCATATATTTT.

The table lists this clonotype with a few counts. The rearrangement joins TRBV18 to TRBJ1-1; 9 bases match TRBD1. There are 15 residues in the CDR3. Germline CDR1 KGHSH, CDR2 LQKENI. Unmatched junction bases numbered 7, after V lost 3 bases and J lost 5 bases. In DNA form, the CDR3 reads TGTGCCAGCTCACCTTACTCTGACAGGGGGACTGAAGCTTTCTTT. It specifies CASSPYSDRGTEAFF. Based on the CDR3 plus reference TRBV18 and TRBJ1-1, the full variable domain is NAGVMQNPRHLVRRRGQEARLRCSPMKGHSHVYWYRQLPEEGLKFMVYLQKENIIDESGMPKERFSAEFPKEGPSILRIQQVVRGDSAAYFCASSPYSDRGTEAFFGQGTRLTVV.

This clonotype was observed a handful of times. J is TRBJ1-1 and V is TRBV11-1; D remains unclear. V was trimmed by 2 bases and J by 0 bases, leaving 16 bases between them. From germline, CDR1 is SGHAT and CDR2 FQDESV (reference sequence). This CDR3 region has 17 residues. The CDR3 DNA reads TGTGCCAGCAGCTTAACGACCGCGGCCGCAATGAACACTGAAGCTTTCTTT. It encodes CASSLTTAAAMNTEAFF.